This T cell receptor beta chain was identified during a study of blood T cell repertoires in COVID-19. Looking at the study overall: Both acute and convalescent COVID-19 samples were obtained from the United States, Italy and Spain.

TCRdb's copy holds only in-frame clones and misses some; the assay was immunoSEQ multiplex PCR. The sample lists over 200,000 clones, almost 90% seen once, with around 2.9% in the top ten. Germline V gene data show CDR1 as MNHEY and CDR2 as SVGEGT. Germline trimming cut 2 bases from V and 6 bases from J; bases unmatched to any gene: 5. The length of the CDR3 is 15 residues. The sequenced sample consisted of peripheral blood. This TCR came from an older woman with acute or convalescent COVID-19. V gene TRBV6-2 or TRBV6-3 combines with J gene TRBJ2-1; 9 nucleotides match TRBD2. The CDR3 DNA reads TGTGCCAGCAGTTACGATGGACTAGCGACCAATGAGCAGTTCTTC. Protein: CASSYDGLATNEQFF.